This T cell receptor (beta chain) was retrieved from a study of blood T cells in healthy people across ages. Through a sample-barcoded 5' primer and a J-beta primer mix, a second PCR was run for roughly 6 to 12 cycles. Each CDR3 protein gets one entry after TCRdb re-called the 5' RACE reads with MiXCR. This table has 1.5 million to 2 million distinct CDR3 sequences, 28% appearing once. This clonotype was detected a few times. Investigators took about 9.2 milliliters of peripheral blood from every donor. The authors extracted at least 6 micrograms of total RNA per sample. The trim removed 5 bases at V and 6 bases at J, leaving 10 bases unmatched. Looked up from germline, CDR1 is DFQATT and CDR2 is SNEGSKA (reference sequence). The CDR3 is 15 residues long.

This sequence was found in a woman in her 30s in good health. The sample was blood. This chain connects TRBV20-1 to TRBJ1-6; 7 nucleotides match TRBD1. The CDR3, as DNA: TGCAGTGCTCTTCAGGGGGTGGGGGCTAATTCACCCCTCCACTTT. It yields the protein CSALQGVGANSPLHF.